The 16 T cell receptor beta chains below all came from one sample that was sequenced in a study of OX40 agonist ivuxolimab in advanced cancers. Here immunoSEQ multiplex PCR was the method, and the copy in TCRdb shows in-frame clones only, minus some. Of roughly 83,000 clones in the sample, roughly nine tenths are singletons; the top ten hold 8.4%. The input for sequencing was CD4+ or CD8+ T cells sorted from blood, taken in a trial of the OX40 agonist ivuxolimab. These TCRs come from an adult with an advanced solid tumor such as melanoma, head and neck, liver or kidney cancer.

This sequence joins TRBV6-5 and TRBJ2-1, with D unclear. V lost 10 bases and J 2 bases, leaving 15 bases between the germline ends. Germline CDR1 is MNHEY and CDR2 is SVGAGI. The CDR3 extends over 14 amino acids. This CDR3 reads CATTRAETYNEQFF. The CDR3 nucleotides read TGTGCCACCACACGGGCGGAGACCTACAATGAGCAGTTCTTC.

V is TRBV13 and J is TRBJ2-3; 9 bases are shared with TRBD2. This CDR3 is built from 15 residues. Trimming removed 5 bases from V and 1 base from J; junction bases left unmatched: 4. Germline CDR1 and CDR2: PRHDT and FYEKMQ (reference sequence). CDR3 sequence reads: CASSRTSEGTDTQYF. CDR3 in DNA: TGTGCCAGCAGCCGGACTAGCGAGGGCACAGATACGCAGTATTTT.

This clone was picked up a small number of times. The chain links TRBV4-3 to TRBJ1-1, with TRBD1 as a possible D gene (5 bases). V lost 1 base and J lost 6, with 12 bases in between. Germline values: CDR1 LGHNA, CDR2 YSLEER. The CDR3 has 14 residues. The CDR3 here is CASSQVVWGAEAFF. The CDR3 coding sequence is TGCGCCAGCAGCCAAGTAGTATGGGGGGCTGAAGCTTTCTTT.

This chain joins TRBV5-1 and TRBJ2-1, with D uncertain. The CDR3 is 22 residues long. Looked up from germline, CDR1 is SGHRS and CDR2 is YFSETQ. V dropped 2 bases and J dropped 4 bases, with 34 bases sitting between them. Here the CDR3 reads CASSLSKNDLFHTVGPYNEQFF. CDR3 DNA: TGCGCCAGCAGCTTAAGTAAAAATGATTTATTCCACACAGTCGGACCGTACAATGAGCAGTTCTTC.

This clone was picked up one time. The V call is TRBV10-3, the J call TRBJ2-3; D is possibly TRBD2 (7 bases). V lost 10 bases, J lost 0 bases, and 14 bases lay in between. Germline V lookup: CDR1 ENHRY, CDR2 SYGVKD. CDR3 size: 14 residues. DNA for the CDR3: TGTGCCAGACGGGGGGCACAAAGCACAGATACGCAGTATTTT. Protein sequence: CARRGAQSTDTQYF.

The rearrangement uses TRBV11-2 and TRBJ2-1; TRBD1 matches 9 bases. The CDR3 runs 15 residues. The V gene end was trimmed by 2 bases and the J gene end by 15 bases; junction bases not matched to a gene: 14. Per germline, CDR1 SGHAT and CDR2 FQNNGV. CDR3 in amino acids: CASSLFRDRADGGFF. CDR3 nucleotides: TGTGCCAGCAGCTTATTCCGGGACAGGGCGGATGGTGGGTTCTTC.

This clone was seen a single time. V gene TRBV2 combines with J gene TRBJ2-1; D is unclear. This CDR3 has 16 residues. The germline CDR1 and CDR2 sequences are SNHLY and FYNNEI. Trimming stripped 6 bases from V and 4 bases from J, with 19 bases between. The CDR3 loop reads CASREDGSKKYNEQFF. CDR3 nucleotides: TGTGCCAGCAGAGAGGACGGGTCTAAGAAGTACAATGAGCAGTTCTTC.

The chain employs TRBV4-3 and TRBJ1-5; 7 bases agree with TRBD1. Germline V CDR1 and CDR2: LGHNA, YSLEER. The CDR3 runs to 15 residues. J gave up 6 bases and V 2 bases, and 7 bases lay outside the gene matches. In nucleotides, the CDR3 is TGCGCCAGCAGCCAACTCACAGGGGCGGGTCAGCCCCAGCATTTT. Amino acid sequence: CASSQLTGAGQPQHF.

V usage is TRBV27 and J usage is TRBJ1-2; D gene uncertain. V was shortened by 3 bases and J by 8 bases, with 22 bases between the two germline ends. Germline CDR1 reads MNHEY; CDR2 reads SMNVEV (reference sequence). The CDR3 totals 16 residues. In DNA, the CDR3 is TGTGCCAGCAGTTTCCTCTCCAAGGGCTCCAACGGCGGCTACACCTTC. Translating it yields CASSFLSKGSNGGYTF.

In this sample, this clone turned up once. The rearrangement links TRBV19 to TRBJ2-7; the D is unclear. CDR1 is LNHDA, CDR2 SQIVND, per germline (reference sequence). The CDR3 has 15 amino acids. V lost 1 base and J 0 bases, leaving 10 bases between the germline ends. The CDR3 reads CASSIAFGSSYEQYV. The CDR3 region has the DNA TGTGCCAGTAGTATAGCTTTTGGATCCTCCTACGAGCAGTACGTC.

The DNA of the CDR3 is TGTGCCAGTAATCCGGGGGTCCTCTCTGGAAACACCATATATTTT. Amino acid sequence: CASNPGVLSGNTIYF. This chain connects TRBV19 to TRBJ1-3, with D possibly matching TRBD1 (5 bases). CDR3 length: 15 residues. V dropped 7 bases and J dropped 0 bases, with 13 bases sitting between them. Germline assignment: CDR1 LNHDA and CDR2 SQIVND (reference sequence).

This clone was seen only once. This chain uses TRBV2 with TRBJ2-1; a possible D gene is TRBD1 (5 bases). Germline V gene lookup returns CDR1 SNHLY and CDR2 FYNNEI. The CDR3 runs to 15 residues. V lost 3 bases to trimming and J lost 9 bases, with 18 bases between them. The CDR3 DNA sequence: TGTGCCAGCAGTGATTGGGGCCTGGCAAGACTTGAGCAGTTCTTC. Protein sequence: CASSDWGLARLEQFF.

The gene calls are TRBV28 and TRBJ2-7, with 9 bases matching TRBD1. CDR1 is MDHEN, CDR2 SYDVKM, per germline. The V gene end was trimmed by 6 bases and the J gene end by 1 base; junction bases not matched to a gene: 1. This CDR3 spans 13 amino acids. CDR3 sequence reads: CASRGTGSYEQYF. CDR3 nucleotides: TGTGCCAGCAGGGGGACAGGGTCCTACGAGCAGTACTTC.

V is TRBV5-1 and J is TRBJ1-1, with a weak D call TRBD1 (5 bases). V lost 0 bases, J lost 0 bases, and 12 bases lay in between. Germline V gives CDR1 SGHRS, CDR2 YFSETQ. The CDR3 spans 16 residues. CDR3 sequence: CASSLDPGELNTEAFF. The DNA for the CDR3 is TGCGCCAGCAGCTTGGACCCGGGGGAACTGAACACTGAAGCTTTCTTT.

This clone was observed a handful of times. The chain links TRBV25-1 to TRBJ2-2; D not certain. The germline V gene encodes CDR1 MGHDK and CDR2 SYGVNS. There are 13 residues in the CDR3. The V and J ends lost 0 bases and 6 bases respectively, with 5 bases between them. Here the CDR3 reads CASSEYIAGELFF. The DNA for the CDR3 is TGTGCCAGCAGTGAATACATAGCCGGGGAGCTGTTTTTT.

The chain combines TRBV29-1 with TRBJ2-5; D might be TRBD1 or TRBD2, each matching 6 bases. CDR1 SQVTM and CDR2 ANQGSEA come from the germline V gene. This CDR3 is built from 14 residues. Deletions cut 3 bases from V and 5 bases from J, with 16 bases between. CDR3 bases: TGCAGCGTTGAGGCGGGACAATCGGAGGAGACCCAGTACTTC. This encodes CSVEAGQSEETQYF.